These 23 T cell receptor beta chains were all obtained from the same sample, sequenced in a study of cytomegalovirus exposure and HLA in healthy donors. The PCR had 60 Vbeta and 13 Jbeta primers. Profiling relied on immunoSEQ multiplex PCR, and the TCRdb table lists in-frame clones only, not all of them. The sample lists roughly 56,000 clones; about four fifths were seen once. Sequencing was performed on PBMCs. Receptors originate from a man aged 50 or older in good health and CMV-seropositive.

The gene calls are TRBV6-5 and TRBJ2-7; D might be TRBD2 (6 bases). The V gene lost 8 bases and the J gene lost 1 base, with 12 bases spanning the gap. The CDR3 sequence is 13 residues long. CDR1 MNHEY and CDR2 SVGAGI come from the germline V gene. This chain's CDR3 is CASGLARSYEQYF. The CDR3 DNA follows: TGTGCCAGCGGTCTAGCGAGATCCTACGAGCAGTACTTC.

The chain carries TRBV30 and TRBJ1-5; 8 bases align to TRBD1. V lost 1 base to trimming and J lost 6 bases; unmatched junction nucleotides: 2. In germline, CDR1 is GTSNPN, CDR2 SVGIG (reference sequence). The CDR3 is 13 residues long. The CDR3 loop reads CAWSADRVQPQHF. CDR3 DNA sequence: TGTGCCTGGAGTGCGGACAGGGTTCAGCCCCAGCATTTT.

To note about this clone: Germline and junction disagree at one end, which may indicate a read error. The V and J genes are TRBV7-9 and TRBJ2-1; D is perhaps TRBD2 (5 bases). This CDR3 contains 16 residues. The V gene's germline CDR1 is SEHNR and CDR2 FQNEAQ (reference sequence). CDR3 residues: CSSSPRGADAYNEQFF. The CDR3 DNA is TGTTCCAGCAGTCCCCGGGGAGCGGACGCCTACAATGAGCAGTTCTTC.

The V gene is TRBV28, the J gene TRBJ2-7; tentatively, D is TRBD2 (5 bases). This CDR3 is built from 12 residues. V was shortened by 6 bases and J by 7 bases, with 13 bases between the two germline ends. Looked up from germline, CDR1 is MDHEN and CDR2 is SYDVKM. CDR3 DNA: TGTGCCAGCAGCGAGTTGAGGGTAGAGCAGTACTTC. This translates into CASSELRVEQYF.

This chain uses TRBV30 with TRBJ1-3, with D maybe TRBD1 (5 bases). CDR1 and CDR2 (germline): GTSNPN, SVGIG (reference sequence). The germline V and J ends were trimmed by 5 bases and 0 bases, with 11 bases remaining between them. The CDR3 is 14 amino acids. For the CDR3, the DNA is TGTGCCTGGGTGGACATCTTCTCTGGAAACACCATATATTTT. It specifies CAWVDIFSGNTIYF. Variable domain in full (rest from reference TRBV30 and TRBJ1-3): SQTIHQWPATLVQPVGSPLSLECTVEGTSNPNLYWYRQAAGRGLQLLFYSVGIGQISSEVPQNLSASRPQDRQFILSSKKLLLSDSGFYLCAWVDIFSGNTIYFGEGSWLTVV.

The chain links TRBV15 to TRBJ1-1; D unclear. This CDR3 has 12 amino acids. Trimming shortened V by 0 bases and J by 11 bases, and 10 bases separated the two germline ends. The germline V gene encodes CDR1 LNHNV and CDR2 YYDKDF (reference sequence). The CDR3 loop is CATSRDFRRAFF. As DNA, the CDR3 is TGTGCCACCAGCAGAGATTTCCGGAGGGCTTTCTTT.

The chain employs TRBV7-9 and TRBJ1-1, with a possible D match to TRBD1 (6 bases). The CDR3 spans 16 residues. In germline, CDR1 is SEHNR, CDR2 FQNEAQ (reference sequence). V shed 3 bases and J shed 1 base, with 15 bases lying between them. The CDR3 loop is CASSFGGARRNTEAFF. For the CDR3, the DNA is TGTGCCAGCAGCTTTGGGGGGGCGAGGAGGAACACTGAAGCTTTCTTT.

The V call is TRBV18, the J call TRBJ2-1, with 7 bases lining up with TRBD1. The ends lost 5 bases at V and 7 bases at J; junction bases unmatched: 11. Germline CDR1 is KGHSH and CDR2 is LQKENI. The CDR3 totals 15 residues. The chain's CDR3 is CASSKNKGAQNEQFF. The CDR3 nucleotides are TGTGCCAGCTCAAAAAACAAGGGGGCGCAGAATGAGCAGTTCTTC.

The J gene is TRBJ2-1, the V gene TRBV2, with TRBD2 matching over 9 bases. After removal of 8 bases from V and 7 bases from J, the junction contained 15 bases not matched to a gene. The CDR3 length is 16 residues. Germline V lookup: CDR1 SNHLY, CDR2 FYNNEI. CDR3 coding DNA: TGTGCCAGCTGCGGGACTAGCCCAGGGAGTCAAAATGAGCAGTTCTTC. Protein: CASCGTSPGSQNEQFF.

The chain uses TRBV30 and TRBJ1-3; possibly TRBD1 for D (6 bases). The CDR3 spans 13 residues. Germline CDR1 is GTSNPN and CDR2 is SVGIG (reference sequence). V dropped 6 bases and J dropped 4 bases, with 13 bases sitting between them. CDR3 coding DNA: TGTGCCTGCCCCGCAGGGGCAGGAAACACCATATATTTT. It encodes CACPAGAGNTIYF.

About this clone itself: The same CDR3 arises from other DNA sequences in this sample as well. This chain uses TRBV12-2 with TRBJ1-2; the table's D call, TRBD1, was not checked against the DNA. TRBV12-2 is an annotated pseudogene. CDR3 length equals 14 residues. CDR3 amino acids: CASRLGGRGYGYTF. In DNA, the CDR3 is TGTGCAAGTCGCTTAGGGGGCAGGGGCTATGGCTACACTTTC.

The chain is built from TRBV27 and TRBJ2-7, with 8 bases that match TRBD2. The V gene end was trimmed by 5 bases and the J gene end by 2 bases; junction bases not matched to a gene: 8. The CDR3 covers 15 residues. Per the germline V gene, CDR1 is MNHEY and CDR2 is SMNVEV (reference sequence). This CDR3 reads CASSRPGGTTYEQYF. CDR3 DNA sequence: TGTGCCAGCAGTAGGCCGGGGGGGACCACCTACGAGCAGTACTTC.

This clone was recorded once. The gene calls are TRBV19 and TRBJ1-5; 7 bases are shared with TRBD1. CDR1 is LNHDA, CDR2 SQIVND, per germline (reference sequence). The length of the CDR3 is 14 residues. Unmatched junction bases numbered 8, after V lost 9 bases and J lost 3 bases. As DNA, the CDR3 is TGTGCCAGCACCACAGGGGCCCTCAATCAGCCCCAGCATTTT. Translation gives CASTTGALNQPQHF. Combining the CDR3 with reference TRBV19 and TRBJ1-5 gives the whole variable domain DGGITQSPKYLFRKEGQNVTLSCEQNLNHDAMYWYRQDPGQGLRLIYYSQIVNDFQKGDIAEGYSVSREKKESFPLTVTSAQKNPTAFYLCASTTGALNQPQHFGDGTRLSIL.

This clone came up once. The V call is TRBV4-2, the J call TRBJ1-5; D remains unclear. The CDR3 spans 15 residues. The germline V gene has CDR1 LGHNA and CDR2 YNFKEQ. Trimming cost V 0 bases and J 4 bases, with 10 bases left between them. The DNA of the CDR3 is TGTGCCAGCAGCCAAGATTTCCGGGGTAATCAGCCCCAGCATTTT. Translating it yields CASSQDFRGNQPQHF.

The chain recombines TRBV19 with TRBJ2-1; the D is unclear. V was clipped by 5 bases and J by 4 bases, with 12 bases between them. CDR1 and CDR2 from the germline V gene are LNHDA and SQIVND (reference sequence). The CDR3 runs to 14 residues. CDR3: CASSSLTGYNEQFF. The DNA for the CDR3 is TGTGCCAGTAGTTCCCTGACTGGATACAATGAGCAGTTCTTC.

The chain uses TRBV27 and TRBJ2-6, with 7 bases fitting TRBD1. Per germline, CDR1 MNHEY and CDR2 SMNVEV (reference sequence). J gave up 0 bases and V 5 bases, and 7 bases lay outside the gene matches. This CDR3 region has 17 residues. This CDR3 is CASSPGQFFSGANVLTF. Written as DNA, the CDR3 is TGTGCCAGCAGTCCGGGACAGTTTTTCTCTGGGGCCAACGTCCTGACTTTC.

This clone was counted between two and nine times. V gene TRBV6-1 combines with J gene TRBJ2-7, with TRBD1 identical over 10 bases. Per the germline V gene, CDR1 is MNHNS and CDR2 is SASEGT. The CDR3 covers 14 residues. Trimming removed 5 bases from V and 3 bases from J; junction bases left unmatched: 4. The CDR3 region is CASSWTGGIYEQYF. DNA for the CDR3: TGTGCCAGCAGTTGGACAGGGGGAATCTACGAGCAGTACTTC.

V gene TRBV6-6 combines with J gene TRBJ1-2, with 11 bases lining up with TRBD1. Per germline, CDR1 MNHNY and CDR2 SVGAGI (reference sequence). Unmatched junction bases numbered 7, after V lost 4 bases and J lost 3 bases. This CDR3 is built from 16 residues. CDR3 nucleotides: TGTGCCAGCAGTTCCGAGGACAGGGGGCGGGACTATGGCTACACCTTC. This gives the protein CASSSEDRGRDYGYTF.

The chain links TRBV5-4 to TRBJ2-5; 7 bases map to TRBD2. The germline V gene encodes CDR1 SGHNT and CDR2 YYREEE (reference sequence). This CDR3 spans 15 amino acids. Unmatched junction bases numbered 10, after V lost 3 bases and J lost 5 bases. The CDR3 here is CASSSLGTSVETQYF. CDR3 in DNA: TGTGCCAGCAGCTCCCTAGGCACTAGCGTGGAGACCCAGTACTTC.

The chain is built from TRBV7-3 and TRBJ2-1, with 9 nucleotides matching TRBD2. V shed 4 bases, J shed 5 bases, and the junction held 15 bases outside the gene matches. This CDR3 is built from 18 residues. Germline CDR1 reads SGHTA; CDR2 reads FQGTGA. CDR3 coding DNA: TGTGCCAGCAGCTCACTACCTCTAGCGGGAAAGGTGAACAATGAGCAGTTCTTC. This sequence encodes CASSSLPLAGKVNNEQFF.

V is TRBV10-3 and J is TRBJ2-5, with TRBD2 identical over 11 bases. Germline-derived CDR1 and CDR2 are ENHRY and SYGVKD. This CDR3 is 16 amino acids long. V gave up 0 bases and J gave up 9 bases; unmatched junction bases: 9. CDR3 nucleotides: TGTGCCATCAGTGAGTCGGGGACTAGCGGTTCCCGGGCCCAGTACTTC. The encoded protein is CAISESGTSGSRAQYF.

CDR3 sequence reads: CASSVTSGGAPSDTQYF. As DNA, the CDR3 is TGCGCCAGCAGCGTGACTAGCGGGGGGGCTCCTAGCGATACGCAGTATTTT. The rearrangement links TRBV5-1 to TRBJ2-3, with 14 bases aligning to TRBD2. The trim removed 4 bases at V and 6 bases at J, leaving 10 bases unmatched. Germline values: CDR1 SGHRS, CDR2 YFSETQ. CDR3 size: 17 residues. Using reference TRBV5-1 and TRBJ2-3 for the parts outside the CDR3, the full variable domain is KAGVTQTPRYLIKTRGQQVTLSCSPISGHRSVSWYQQTPGQGLQFLFEYFSETQRNKGNFPGRFSGRQFSNSRSEMNVSTLELGDSALYLCASSVTSGGAPSDTQYFGPGTRLTVL.

This clone has more than one count but fewer than ten. The chain is built from TRBV5-6 and TRBJ2-1; D is undetermined. Germline values: CDR1 SGHDT, CDR2 YYEEEE. V was shortened by 1 base and J by 5 bases, with 7 bases between the two germline ends. The CDR3 sequence is 13 residues long. The CDR3 sequence is CASSLSPDNEQFF. The CDR3 DNA follows: TGTGCCAGCAGCTTGTCGCCAGACAATGAGCAGTTCTTC.